The clone carrying this TCR beta chain was seen more than once but under ten times. This specimen belongs to a study of T-cell memory formation after mild COVID-19. This CDR3 spans 19 amino acids. The junction had 9 bases not matched to a gene; V was cut back by 4 bases and J by 1 base. Germline CDR1 and CDR2: SGHDN and FVKESK. TCRdb redid the calling of the 5' RACE reads with MiXCR, one entry per CDR3 protein. The data contain 250,000 to 350,000 distinct CDR3 sequences, approximately 19% of them singletons. This clonotype was sampled from a man aged 18 to 29 who had mild COVID-19 (a few samples of this study predate the infection). Cell type and time point are not known. The chain has TRBV14 and TRBJ2-1; the match to TRBD2 covers 14 bases. What was sequenced was PBMCs or a T cell subset sorted from them (not recorded which). CDR3 loop: CASSPPRGTSGGSYNEQFF. Written as DNA, the CDR3 is TGTGCCAGCAGCCCCCCACGTGGGACTAGCGGGGGTTCCTACAATGAGCAGTTCTTC.